The TCR beta chain described here comes from a study of blood T cell repertoires in COVID-19. Per the original data handling: Amplification from reference gene primers served as the basis for estimated nucleated cell counts. The data were produced by immunoSEQ multiplex PCR, yet TCRdb's version contains in-frame clones alone and is incomplete. The V and J calls and clone size were taken over from that table, and D and trimming were inferred from the DNA. This sample has about 220,000 clones, with roughly nine tenths found just once. A word on this clone: One end of the junction fails to match germline, which may point to a read error.

Looked up from germline, CDR1 is SGHAT and CDR2 is FQDESV (reference sequence). The CDR3 has 13 residues. The J gene is TRBJ2-4, the V gene TRBV11-1; 7 nucleotides align to TRBD1. Sequenced sample: peripheral blood. The sequence was collected from a woman aged 45-59 years with COVID-19, enrolled during active disease. CDR3 sequence: CASSSETTGALDF. The CDR3 nucleotides read TGTGCCAGCAGCTCGGAAACAACAGGGGCTCTGGACTTC.